A selection of T cell receptor beta chains follows, all from one sample in a study of T-cell reconstitution after alpha-beta-depleted transplantation in children. MiXCR, applied by TCRdb to the PCR reads, yields one record per CDR3 protein. The table has around 700,000 distinct CDR3 sequences, about an eighth seen once; the top ten hold approximately 0.8%. This specimen consisted of PBMCs, obtained before TCRalphabeta/CD19-depleted stem cell transplant. These receptors were obtained from a girl under 10 years old with congenital amegakaryocytic thrombocytopenia, due to receive a stem cell transplant. CDR3s include the opening cysteine and the closing phenylalanine or tryptophan. D genes are given only for firm matches. For some rows the clone size is stated as once, few or many, or as a class when expanded; others skip it.

cdr3_aa: CSARDHRTGGDEQYF
cdr3_nt: TGCAGTGCTAGAGATCACAGGACAGGGGGAGACGAGCAGTACTTC
clone_size: many
d_call: TRBD1
j_call: TRBJ2-7
v_call: TRBV20-1

cdr3_aa: CASSSLGTSSYNEQFF
cdr3_nt: TGTGCCAGCTCTAGCTTGGGGACTAGCTCCTACAATGAGCAGTTCTTC
clone_size: NA
d_call: TRBD2
j_call: TRBJ2-1
v_call: TRBV7-3

cdr3_aa: CASSQDSSFYEQYF
cdr3_nt: TGCGCCAGCAGCCAAGATAGCAGTTTCTACGAGCAGTACTTC
clone_size: few
d_call: NA
j_call: TRBJ2-7
v_call: TRBV4-1

cdr3_aa: CASTYAAGVEAGYTF
cdr3_nt: TGTGCCAGTACCTATGCGGCCGGGGTAGAGGCTGGCTACACCTTC
clone_size: few
d_call: NA
j_call: TRBJ1-2
v_call: TRBV19

cdr3_aa: CASSLRYLARGTYNEQFF
cdr3_nt: TGTGCCAGCAGCTTACGGTACCTGGCCCGCGGAACCTACAATGAGCAGTTCTTC
clone_size: few
d_call: NA
j_call: TRBJ2-1
v_call: TRBV7-6

cdr3_aa: CAISITGTSNTEAFF
cdr3_nt: TGTGCCATCAGTATTACGGGGACCAGCAACACTGAAGCTTTCTTT
clone_size: few
d_call: NA
j_call: TRBJ1-1
v_call: TRBV10-3

cdr3_aa: CASSSRGELEYNEQFF
cdr3_nt: TGTGCCAGCAGTTCTCGGGGGGAACTGGAATACAATGAGCAGTTCTTC
clone_size: many
d_call: TRBD2
j_call: TRBJ2-1
v_call: TRBV28

cdr3_aa: CAWDRGENTGELFF
cdr3_nt: TGTGCCTGGGACCGGGGCGAGAACACCGGGGAGCTGTTTTTT
clone_size: NA
d_call: NA
j_call: TRBJ2-2
v_call: TRBV30

cdr3_aa: CASSHGGAEQYF
cdr3_nt: TGTGCCAGCAGTCACGGTGGGGCCGAGCAGTACTTC
clone_size: NA
d_call: NA
j_call: TRBJ2-7
v_call: TRBV12-3/TRBV12-4

cdr3_aa: CASSPLTGAHFQYF
cdr3_nt: TGTGCCAGCAGTCCACTTACAGGGGCCCACTTTCAGTACTTC
clone_size: NA
d_call: TRBD1
j_call: TRBJ2-7
v_call: TRBV12-3/TRBV12-4

cdr3_aa: CASSGESTDTQYF
cdr3_nt: TGTGCCAGCAGTGGCGAGAGCACAGATACGCAGTATTTT
clone_size: NA
d_call: NA
j_call: TRBJ2-3
v_call: TRBV2

cdr3_aa: CASSPVGGGSEQYF
cdr3_nt: TGTGCCAGCTCCCCGGTGGGGGGAGGTAGCGAGCAGTACTTC
clone_size: NA
d_call: NA
j_call: TRBJ2-7
v_call: TRBV12-3/TRBV12-4

cdr3_aa: CASSRSTPRSEKLFF
cdr3_nt: TGCGCCAGCAGCCGGAGTACACCGAGGAGCGAAAAACTGTTTTTT
clone_size: many
d_call: NA
j_call: TRBJ1-4
v_call: TRBV4-1

cdr3_aa: CASSPSREECYTF
cdr3_nt: TGTGCCAGCTCACCAAGCAGGGAGGAATGCTACACCTTC
clone_size: many
d_call: NA
j_call: TRBJ1-2
v_call: TRBV18

cdr3_aa: CASSYPLLGALNTEAFF
cdr3_nt: TGTGCCAGCAGTTACCCGCTTTTAGGGGCGTTGAACACTGAAGCTTTCTTT
clone_size: few
d_call: NA
j_call: TRBJ1-1
v_call: TRBV6-5

cdr3_aa: CASSSRLAGGDTQYF
cdr3_nt: TGTGCCAGCAGTAGCAGACTAGCGGGAGGGGACACGCAGTATTTT
clone_size: many
d_call: TRBD2
j_call: TRBJ2-3
v_call: TRBV28

cdr3_aa: CASGPPLISGRPHTQYF
cdr3_nt: TGTGCCAGCGGCCCCCCGCTGATTAGCGGGAGGCCGCATACGCAGTATTTT
clone_size: NA
d_call: TRBD2
j_call: TRBJ2-3
v_call: TRBV7-1

cdr3_aa: CSARRDGSSYNEQFF
cdr3_nt: TGCAGTGCTAGGCGTGATGGGAGCTCCTACAATGAGCAGTTCTTC
clone_size: many
d_call: NA
j_call: TRBJ2-1
v_call: TRBV20-1

cdr3_aa: CASSQKIYRDLAVEEQYF
cdr3_nt: TGTGCCAGCAGCCAAAAAATTTATAGGGACTTGGCAGTTGAGGAGCAGTACTTC
clone_size: NA
d_call: NA
j_call: TRBJ2-7
v_call: TRBV4-2

cdr3_aa: CASSLGDPVSGNTIYF
cdr3_nt: TGTGCCAGCAGCTTAGGTGACCCGGTCTCTGGAAACACCATATATTTT
clone_size: few
d_call: NA
j_call: TRBJ1-3
v_call: TRBV7-9

cdr3_aa: CSAVDRGFSYNEQFF
cdr3_nt: TGCAGTGCAGTGGACAGGGGATTTTCCTACAATGAGCAGTTCTTC
clone_size: many
d_call: TRBD1
j_call: TRBJ2-1
v_call: TRBV20-1

cdr3_aa: CSARVTGSVNTEAFF
cdr3_nt: TGCAGTGCTAGAGTTACCGGGTCTGTGAACACTGAAGCTTTCTTT
clone_size: few
d_call: NA
j_call: TRBJ1-1
v_call: TRBV20-1

cdr3_aa: CCARDVASGSLSDTQYF
cdr3_nt: TGCTGTGCTAGAGATGTGGCTAGCGGGAGTCTCTCAGATACGCAGTATTTT
clone_size: few
d_call: TRBD2
j_call: TRBJ2-3
v_call: TRBV20-1

cdr3_aa: CASSLANLAAETQYF
cdr3_nt: TGCGCCAGCAGCTTGGCCAACCTAGCGGCAGAGACCCAGTACTTC
clone_size: NA
d_call: TRBD2
j_call: TRBJ2-5
v_call: TRBV5-1

cdr3_aa: CASSYGNSPLHF
cdr3_nt: TGTGCCAGCAGTTACGGGAATTCACCCCTCCACTTT
clone_size: many
d_call: NA
j_call: TRBJ1-6
v_call: TRBV6-5

cdr3_aa: CSVDTAWNTGELFF
cdr3_nt: TGCAGCGTTGATACAGCTTGGAACACCGGGGAGCTGTTTTTT
clone_size: many
d_call: NA
j_call: TRBJ2-2
v_call: TRBV29-1

cdr3_aa: CASSPVDSYEQYF
cdr3_nt: TGCGCCAGCAGCCCCGTTGACTCGTACGAGCAGTACTTC
clone_size: many
d_call: NA
j_call: TRBJ2-7
v_call: TRBV4-1

cdr3_aa: CASSYAEIFAYNEQFF
cdr3_nt: TGTGCCAGCAGTTACGCGGAGATTTTCGCTTACAATGAGCAGTTCTTC
clone_size: many
d_call: NA
j_call: TRBJ2-1
v_call: TRBV6-5

cdr3_aa: CASSSPTSGGSYEQYF
cdr3_nt: TGTGCCAGCAGCTCACCGACTAGCGGGGGGTCCTACGAGCAGTACTTC
clone_size: NA
d_call: TRBD2
j_call: TRBJ2-7
v_call: TRBV7-2

cdr3_aa: CASSLQQETQYF
cdr3_nt: TGCGCCAGCAGCTTGCAGCAAGAGACCCAGTACTTC
clone_size: many
d_call: NA
j_call: TRBJ2-5
v_call: TRBV5-1

cdr3_aa: CARSAMTTDRTFPLPQHF
cdr3_nt: TGTGCCAGAAGCGCGATGACTACCGACAGGACCTTCCCATTGCCCCAGCATTTT
clone_size: NA
d_call: NA
j_call: TRBJ1-5
v_call: TRBV5-3

cdr3_aa: CASSKAQLARDEQYF
cdr3_nt: TGCGCCAGCAGCAAGGCGCAACTAGCGCGAGACGAGCAGTACTTC
clone_size: many
d_call: TRBD2
j_call: TRBJ2-7
v_call: TRBV5-1

cdr3_aa: CASSYSTPGTEAFF
cdr3_nt: TGTGCCAGCAGTTACTCGACACCGGGCACTGAAGCTTTCTTT
clone_size: many
d_call: NA
j_call: TRBJ1-1
v_call: TRBV6-2/TRBV6-3

cdr3_aa: CASSLDLAGGHNEQFF
cdr3_nt: TGCGCCAGCAGCTTGGATCTAGCGGGAGGCCACAATGAGCAGTTCTTC
clone_size: many
d_call: TRBD2
j_call: TRBJ2-1
v_call: TRBV5-1

cdr3_aa: CASSSGTGGRGYEQYF
cdr3_nt: TGTGCCAGCAGCTCAGGAACAGGGGGCCGAGGTTACGAGCAGTACTTC
clone_size: many
d_call: TRBD1
j_call: TRBJ2-7
v_call: TRBV7-2

cdr3_aa: CASSATKTSGWSYEQYF
cdr3_nt: TGTGCCAGCAGCGCGACCAAGACTAGCGGGTGGTCCTACGAGCAGTACTTC
clone_size: NA
d_call: TRBD2
j_call: TRBJ2-7
v_call: TRBV7-9

cdr3_aa: CASSSFPGATEAFF
cdr3_nt: TGTGCCAGCAGCAGTTTTCCCGGGGCCACTGAAGCTTTCTTT
clone_size: NA
d_call: NA
j_call: TRBJ1-1
v_call: TRBV12-3/TRBV12-4

cdr3_aa: CASSLGQGDHRQPQHF
cdr3_nt: TGTGCCAGCAGCCTGGGACAGGGCGACCATAGACAGCCCCAGCATTTT
clone_size: NA
d_call: TRBD1
j_call: TRBJ1-5
v_call: TRBV7-9

cdr3_aa: CASSYQPAQTQYF
cdr3_nt: TGTGCCAGCAGTTACCAACCCGCCCAGACCCAGTACTTC
clone_size: many
d_call: NA
j_call: TRBJ2-5
v_call: TRBV6-5

cdr3_aa: CRVANGDEQYF
cdr3_nt: TGCAGGGTAGCTAACGGCGACGAGCAGTACTTC
clone_size: NA
d_call: NA
j_call: TRBJ2-7
v_call: TRBV20-1

cdr3_aa: CSVGRGKWQSRWSEAFF
cdr3_nt: TGCAGCGTTGGAAGGGGGAAGTGGCAATCCAGATGGAGTGAAGCTTTCTTT
clone_size: NA
d_call: NA
j_call: TRBJ1-1
v_call: TRBV29-1

cdr3_aa: CASGRASPANEQFF
cdr3_nt: TGTGCCAGCGGCCGGGCCTCCCCGGCGAATGAGCAGTTCTTC
clone_size: NA
d_call: NA
j_call: TRBJ2-1
v_call: TRBV7-6